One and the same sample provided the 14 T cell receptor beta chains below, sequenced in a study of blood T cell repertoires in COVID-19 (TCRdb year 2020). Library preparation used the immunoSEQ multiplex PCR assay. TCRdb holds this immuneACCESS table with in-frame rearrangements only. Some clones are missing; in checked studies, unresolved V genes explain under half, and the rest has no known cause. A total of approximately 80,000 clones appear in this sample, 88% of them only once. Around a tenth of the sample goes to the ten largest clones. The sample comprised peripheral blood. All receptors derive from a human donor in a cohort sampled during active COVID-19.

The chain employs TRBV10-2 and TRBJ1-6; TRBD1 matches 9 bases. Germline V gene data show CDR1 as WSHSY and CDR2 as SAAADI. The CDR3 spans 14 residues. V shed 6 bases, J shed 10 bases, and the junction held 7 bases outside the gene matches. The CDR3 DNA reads TGCGCCAGCAGCCAAACAGGGGGCGGATCACCCCTCCACTTT. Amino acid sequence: CASSQTGGGSPLHF.

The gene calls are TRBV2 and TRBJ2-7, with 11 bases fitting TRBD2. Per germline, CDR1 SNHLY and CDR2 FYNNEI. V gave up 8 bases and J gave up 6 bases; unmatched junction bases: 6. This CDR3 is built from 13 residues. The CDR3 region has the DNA TGTGCCAGCTATACCACTAGCGGGAGCGAGCAGTACTTC. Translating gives CASYTTSGSEQYF.

The CDR3 nucleotides are TGTGCCAGCAGTGAATTTACGGGGTTTCCCACTGAAGCTTTCTTT. As protein: CASSEFTGFPTEAFF. The V gene is TRBV6-1, the J gene TRBJ1-1; D not certain. The V gene lost 2 bases and the J gene lost 4 bases, with 14 bases spanning the gap. CDR1 MNHNS and CDR2 SASEGT come from the germline V gene. The CDR3 totals 15 residues.

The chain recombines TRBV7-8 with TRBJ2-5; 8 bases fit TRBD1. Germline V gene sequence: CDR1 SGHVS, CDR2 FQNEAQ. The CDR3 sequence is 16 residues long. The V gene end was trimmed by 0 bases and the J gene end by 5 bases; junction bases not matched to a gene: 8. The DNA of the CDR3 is TGTGCCAGCAGCTTAGCTACCGGACAGGGTCCGGAGACCCAGTACTTC. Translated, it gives CASSLATGQGPETQYF.

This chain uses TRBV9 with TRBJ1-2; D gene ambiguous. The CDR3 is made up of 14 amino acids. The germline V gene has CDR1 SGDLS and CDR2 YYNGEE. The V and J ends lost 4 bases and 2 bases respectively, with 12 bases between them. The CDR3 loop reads CASSPDAQNYGYTF. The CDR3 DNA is TGTGCCAGCAGCCCTGATGCACAGAACTATGGCTACACCTTC. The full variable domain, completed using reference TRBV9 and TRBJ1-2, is DSGVTQTPKHLITATGQRVTLRCSPRSGDLSVYWYQQSLDQGLQFLIQYYNGEERAKGNILERFSAQQFPDLHSELNLSSLELGDSALYFCASSPDAQNYGYTFGSGTRLTVV.

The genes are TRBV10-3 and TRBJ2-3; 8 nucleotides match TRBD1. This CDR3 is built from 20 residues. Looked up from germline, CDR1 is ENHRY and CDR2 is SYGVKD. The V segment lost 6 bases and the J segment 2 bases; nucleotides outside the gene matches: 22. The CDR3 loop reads CAISRPRQGKAFGDTDTQYF. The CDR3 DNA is TGTGCCATCAGCCGACCCAGACAGGGGAAAGCCTTTGGGGACACAGATACGCAGTATTTT.

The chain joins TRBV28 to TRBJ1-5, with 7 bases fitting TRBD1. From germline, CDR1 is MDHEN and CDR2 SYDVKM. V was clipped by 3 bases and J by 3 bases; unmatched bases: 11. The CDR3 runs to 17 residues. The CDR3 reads CASSFLAGGTLNQPQHF. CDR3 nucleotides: TGTGCCAGCAGTTTTCTGGCAGGGGGAACCCTCAATCAGCCCCAGCATTTT.

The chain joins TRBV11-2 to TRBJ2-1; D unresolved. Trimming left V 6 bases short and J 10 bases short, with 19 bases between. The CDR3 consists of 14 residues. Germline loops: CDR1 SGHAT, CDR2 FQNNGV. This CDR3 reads CASRTGSSFGEQFF. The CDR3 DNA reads TGTGCCAGCAGAACCGGGTCCTCTTTTGGGGAGCAGTTCTTC.

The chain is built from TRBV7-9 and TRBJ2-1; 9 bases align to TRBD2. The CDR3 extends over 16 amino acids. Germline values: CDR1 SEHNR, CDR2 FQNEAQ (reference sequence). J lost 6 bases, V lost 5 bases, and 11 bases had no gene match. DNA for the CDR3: TGTGCCAGCAGCCCCTCTAGCGGGGCCCTCTTCAATGAGCAGTTCTTC. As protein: CASSPSSGALFNEQFF.

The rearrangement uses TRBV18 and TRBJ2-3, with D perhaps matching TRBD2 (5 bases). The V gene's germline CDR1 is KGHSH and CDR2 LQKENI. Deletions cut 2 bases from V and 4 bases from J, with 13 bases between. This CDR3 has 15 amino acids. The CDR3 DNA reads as TGTGCCAGCTCACCAGGCCGAGGAGGTGCAGATACGCAGTATTTT. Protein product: CASSPGRGGADTQYF. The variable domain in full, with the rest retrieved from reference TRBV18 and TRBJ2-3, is NAGVMQNPRHLVRRRGQEARLRCSPMKGHSHVYWYRQLPEEGLKFMVYLQKENIIDESGMPKERFSAEFPKEGPSILRIQQVVRGDSAAYFCASSPGRGGADTQYFGPGTRLTVL.

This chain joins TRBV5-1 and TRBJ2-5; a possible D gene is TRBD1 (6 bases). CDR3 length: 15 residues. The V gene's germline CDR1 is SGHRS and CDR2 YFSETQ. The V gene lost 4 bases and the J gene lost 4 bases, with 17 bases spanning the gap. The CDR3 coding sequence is TGCGCCAGCAGCCCCCTATTGGGGGCGGGAGAGACCCAGTACTTC. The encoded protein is CASSPLLGAGETQYF.

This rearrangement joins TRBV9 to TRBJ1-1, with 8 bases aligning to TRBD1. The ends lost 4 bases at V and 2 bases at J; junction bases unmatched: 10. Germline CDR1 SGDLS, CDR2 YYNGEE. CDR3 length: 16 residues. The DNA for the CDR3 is TGTGCCAGCAGCTCGGGGGGAGGACAGGGTAACACTGAAGCTTTCTTT. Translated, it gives CASSSGGGQGNTEAFF.

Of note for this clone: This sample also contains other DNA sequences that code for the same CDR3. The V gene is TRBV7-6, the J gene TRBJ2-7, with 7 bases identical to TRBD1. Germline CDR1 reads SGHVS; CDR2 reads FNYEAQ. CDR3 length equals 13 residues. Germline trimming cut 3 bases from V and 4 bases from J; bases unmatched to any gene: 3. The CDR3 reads CASSFDRDYEQYF. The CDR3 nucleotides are TGTGCCAGCAGCTTCGACAGGGATTACGAGCAGTACTTC. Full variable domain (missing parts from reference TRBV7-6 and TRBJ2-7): GAGVSQSPRYKVTKRGQDVALRCDPISGHVSLYWYRQALGQGPEFLTYFNYEAQQDKSGLPNDRFSAERPEGSISTLTIQRTEQRDSAMYRCASSFDRDYEQYFGPGTRLTVT.

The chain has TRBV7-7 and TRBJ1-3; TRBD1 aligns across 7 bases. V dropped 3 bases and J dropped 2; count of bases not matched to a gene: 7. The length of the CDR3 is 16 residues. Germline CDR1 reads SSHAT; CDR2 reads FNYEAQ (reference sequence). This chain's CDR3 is CASSFRPGQPGNTIYF. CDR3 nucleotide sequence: TGTGCCAGCAGCTTCCGTCCGGGACAGCCTGGAAACACCATATATTTT.